These 9 T cell receptor beta chains share one sample of origin, sequenced in a study of cytomegalovirus exposure and HLA in healthy donors. 13 Jbeta primers and 60 Vbeta primers were used for the PCR. The repertoire was sequenced with immunoSEQ multiplex PCR; TCRdb's copy has only in-frame clones and lacks some. The table records around 130,000 clones, approximately 75% of them present only once. The sample comprised PBMCs. The source is a woman between 35 and 50 years old in good health and CMV-seropositive.

This clone was found a few times. V gene TRBV29-1 combines with J gene TRBJ2-1; 10 bases fit TRBD2. Per the germline V gene, CDR1 is SQVTM and CDR2 is ANQGSEA. The CDR3 runs to 13 residues. V dropped 5 bases and J dropped 2; count of bases not matched to a gene: 0. The DNA for the CDR3 is TGCAGCGTTAGCGGGGGGGCCTACAATGAGCAGTTCTTC. Protein: CSVSGGAYNEQFF.

The chain carries TRBV5-1 and TRBJ2-7; D might be TRBD1 (6 bases). Trimming removed 4 bases at V and 0 bases at J, with 11 bases between. Per germline, CDR1 SGHRS and CDR2 YFSETQ. The CDR3 is 14 amino acids. CDR3 in amino acids: CASSPGDISYEQYF. CDR3 coding DNA: TGCGCCAGCAGCCCAGGGGACATCTCCTACGAGCAGTACTTC.

The rearrangement joins TRBV29-1 to TRBJ1-1; no firm D call. Germline CDR1 reads SQVTM; CDR2 reads ANQGSEA. The CDR3 sequence is 13 residues long. Deletions cut 7 bases from V and 1 base from J, with 13 bases between. The CDR3 DNA reads TGCAGCGCCCGGGATCCGGGGAACACTGAAGCTTTCTTT. It is translated as CSARDPGNTEAFF.

This chain joins TRBV9 and TRBJ2-3; 13 positions agree with TRBD2. V lost 0 bases to trimming and J lost 0 bases; unmatched junction nucleotides: 7. The CDR3 contains 19 residues. The germline V gene has CDR1 SGDLS and CDR2 YYNGEE. CDR3 nucleotides: TGTGCCAGCAGCGTAGAGGGGACTAGCGGGGACCTTAGCACAGATACGCAGTATTTT. Residues: CASSVEGTSGDLSTDTQYF.

This rearrangement joins TRBV7-9 to TRBJ1-1; no definite D call. This CDR3 comprises 13 residues. Per germline, CDR1 SEHNR and CDR2 FQNEAQ (reference sequence). V lost 1 base to trimming and J lost 4 bases, with 7 bases between them. The CDR3 sequence is CASSLGVITEAFF. The CDR3 coding sequence is TGTGCCAGCAGCTTAGGAGTGATCACTGAAGCTTTCTTT.

This chain joins TRBV5-1 and TRBJ2-1; the match to TRBD2 covers 9 bases. The V gene end was trimmed by 4 bases and the J gene end by 1 base; junction bases not matched to a gene: 6. There are 16 residues in the CDR3. Looked up from germline, CDR1 is SGHRS and CDR2 is YFSETQ. The CDR3 sequence is CASSASLAGSYNEQFF. DNA of the CDR3: TGCGCCAGCAGCGCATCGCTAGCGGGATCCTACAATGAGCAGTTCTTC.

The chain is built from TRBV5-1 and TRBJ2-7, with D possibly matching TRBD2 (5 bases). The CDR3 runs 13 residues. The germline V gene has CDR1 SGHRS and CDR2 YFSETQ. Deletions cut 2 bases from V and 7 bases from J, with 13 bases between. Here the CDR3 reads CASSFTTAAEQYF. CDR3 sequence (DNA): TGCGCCAGCAGCTTTACAACAGCGGCGGAGCAGTACTTC.

The chain uses TRBV2 and TRBJ1-4; TRBD1 matches at 7 bases. CDR1 and CDR2 (germline): SNHLY, FYNNEI. Trimming removed 8 bases from V and 4 bases from J; junction bases left unmatched: 7. The CDR3 covers 14 residues. Written as DNA, the CDR3 is TGTGCCAGCGGCCGGGACAGCAATAATGAAAAACTGTTTTTT. Translated: CASGRDSNNEKLFF.

The CDR3 is CASSAGTYEQYF. As DNA, the CDR3 is TGTGCCAGCAGTGCCGGGACCTACGAGCAGTACTTC. The chain joins TRBV25-1 to TRBJ2-7, with D perhaps TRBD2 (5 bases). CDR1 and CDR2 (germline): MGHDK, SYGVNS. The CDR3 is made up of 12 amino acids. With 4 bases removed from V and 2 bases from J, the gap between germline ends came to 6 bases.